Below are 8 T cell receptor beta chains sequenced from a single sample in a study of cytomegalovirus exposure and HLA in healthy donors. Produced via immunoSEQ multiplex PCR; TCRdb's table is partial and in-frame only. The data contain 130,000 or so clones, 89% of them seen just once; the ten biggest clones take up 3% to 4%. The sample was PBMCs. The receptors originated from a man aged 25 to 40 in good health and CMV-seronegative.

V usage is TRBV9 and J usage is TRBJ2-5, with D maybe TRBD2 (5 bases). This CDR3 region has 14 residues. Trimming shortened V by 0 bases and J by 0 bases, and 6 bases separated the two germline ends. Germline CDR1 and CDR2: SGDLS and YYNGEE. CDR3 in amino acids: CASSVGGYQETQYF. DNA for the CDR3: TGTGCCAGCAGCGTAGGAGGGTACCAAGAGACCCAGTACTTC.

The chain uses TRBV9 and TRBJ1-1, with a weak D call TRBD1 (6 bases). Deletions cut 3 bases from V and 0 bases from J, with 21 bases between. This CDR3 has 18 residues. Per germline, CDR1 SGDLS and CDR2 YYNGEE. CDR3 bases: TGTGCCAGCAGCGCATCTGGGGGGGGCGGGCCCCTGAACACTGAAGCTTTCTTT. This sequence encodes CASSASGGGGPLNTEAFF.

This chain links TRBV19 with TRBJ2-7; TRBD1 aligns across 10 bases. V trimming: 5 bases; J trimming: 3 bases; junction bases outside the gene matches: 7. The germline gives CDR1 LNHDA, CDR2 SQIVND (reference sequence). The CDR3 is 15 residues long. CDR3 sequence: CASSPIGTGVYEQYF. As DNA, the CDR3 is TGTGCCAGTAGTCCGATCGGGACAGGGGTCTACGAGCAGTACTTC.

The chain is built from TRBV5-4 and TRBJ1-2, with 9 nucleotides matching TRBD1. Trimming at V came to 4 bases and at J to 4 bases, leaving 8 bases not matched to a gene. The CDR3 extends over 15 amino acids. The germline V gene has CDR1 SGHNT and CDR2 YYREEE (reference sequence). The CDR3 is CASSRGGQGFYGYTF. In nucleotides, the CDR3 is TGTGCCAGCAGCAGGGGGGGACAGGGATTCTATGGCTACACCTTC.

This clone was found a few times. The J gene is TRBJ2-1, the V gene TRBV6-5; the match to TRBD1 covers 8 bases. V gave up 5 bases and J gave up 6 bases; unmatched junction bases: 9. The CDR3 is made up of 15 amino acids. Per germline, CDR1 MNHEY and CDR2 SVGAGI. Written as DNA, the CDR3 is TGTGCCAGCAGTAAAGACAGGGGCCTTAGCAATGAGCAGTTCTTC. It encodes CASSKDRGLSNEQFF.

This clone occurred once. The chain joins TRBV9 to TRBJ1-2, with a weak D call TRBD1 (5 bases). Germline CDR1 and CDR2: SGDLS and YYNGEE. The CDR3 sequence is 15 residues long. V shed 0 bases and J shed 3 bases, with 12 bases lying between them. This CDR3 reads CASSVAGGGDYGYTF. The CDR3 DNA reads as TGTGCCAGCAGCGTAGCTGGGGGAGGGGACTATGGCTACACCTTC.

This clone occurred once. This CDR3 is CASSLGQTSGNTIYF. The CDR3 DNA reads as TGTGCCAGCAGCTTAGGACAGACCTCTGGAAACACCATATATTTT. The rearrangement uses TRBV11-2 and TRBJ1-3; the D gene is possibly TRBD1 (5 bases). V lost 1 base and J lost 0, with 7 bases in between. Germline V gene data show CDR1 as SGHAT and CDR2 as FQNNGV. This CDR3 spans 15 amino acids.

The chain links TRBV5-1 to TRBJ2-6; 7 nucleotides align to TRBD2. Per germline, CDR1 SGHRS and CDR2 YFSETQ. The CDR3 has 18 amino acids. Trimming cost V 4 bases and J 0 bases; bases outside gene matches: 10. The CDR3 DNA is TGCGCCAGCAGCCCTCGGGGAGGGTATCGCTCTGGGGCCAACGTCCTGACTTTC. Its protein product is CASSPRGGYRSGANVLTF. Looking up the rest from reference TRBV5-1 and TRBJ2-6 gives the full variable domain: KAGVTQTPRYLIKTRGQQVTLSCSPISGHRSVSWYQQTPGQGLQFLFEYFSETQRNKGNFPGRFSGRQFSNSRSEMNVSTLELGDSALYLCASSPRGGYRSGANVLTFGAGSRLTVL.